Listed below are T cell receptor beta chains from one sample, sequenced in a study of CD8+ T cells in alopecia areata. Data came from immunoSEQ multiplex PCR; TCRdb stores just in-frame clones and leaves some out. This sample has 200,000 or so clones; 40% to 45% occur once, and the top ten carry roughly 2.6%. The material was CD4+ T cells sorted from blood, obtained at approximately week 36, from a patient treated with tofacitinib. The receptors were gathered from a human donor with alopecia areata. The CDR3 runs from the conserved cysteine through the conserved F or W. A D gene is named only where the DNA matches it firmly. A clone size is listed for some rows: how often the clone was seen (once, few, many), or a class if it is expanded.

v_call,d_call,j_call,clone_size,cdr3_nt,cdr3_aa
TRBV6-6,TRBD2,TRBJ2-1,many,TGTGCCAGCAAGGGCGGGAGGTACAATGAGCAGTTCTTC,CASKGGRYNEQFF
TRBV7-9,.,TRBJ2-1,.,TGTGCCAGCAGCTTAGCCTCGGGGCAGCGGAAGGAGTTCTTC,CASSLASGQRKEFF
TRBV7-8,TRBD2,TRBJ2-3,many,TGTGCCAGCAGCTTCCGCATAGCGGGAGGGCAAACAGATACGCAGTATTTT,CASSFRIAGGQTDTQYF
TRBV29-1,TRBD1,TRBJ1-5,.,TGCAGCGTTCTGACAGGGCAGAATCAGCCCCAGCATTTT,CSVLTGQNQPQHF
TRBV7-9,.,TRBJ2-5,few,TGTGCCAGCAGCGGGGTGGGCCGCGACTTTACTCGGGAGACCCAGTACTTC,CASSGVGRDFTRETQYF
TRBV15,TRBD1,TRBJ2-4,.,TGTGCCACCAGCTCAGGGGGCGCGACCAAAAACATTCAGTACTTC,CATSSGGATKNIQYF
TRBV10-3,.,TRBJ2-5,.,TGTGCCATCAGTGAGTCCAACCATCAACAAGAGACCCAGTACTTC,CAISESNHQQETQYF
TRBV14,.,TRBJ2-2,.,TGTGCCAGCAGCCATGGTGAATGGAGGGAGCTGTTTTTT,CASSHGEWRELFF
TRBV11-2,.,TRBJ2-3,.,TGTGCCAGCAGCCCCGGCCGGAGGGGGGATACGCAGTATTTT,CASSPGRRGDTQYF
TRBV30,TRBD1,TRBJ2-7,.,TGTGCCTGGAGTGTACCCCCAGGGGGTCCTGCTTACGAGCAGTACTTC,CAWSVPPGGPAYEQYF
TRBV25-1,.,TRBJ2-2,.,TGTGCCAGCGGAGCAGACGGGGTTGGAGGGGAGCTGTTTTTT,CASGADGVGGELFF
TRBV30,.,TRBJ1-5,.,TGTGCCTGGAGTTCCCATTCGACAGGCAATCAGCCCCAGCATTTT,CAWSSHSTGNQPQHF
TRBV30,.,TRBJ2-3,.,TGTGCCTGGACCCGGGATAATACGCAGTATTTT,CAWTRDNTQYF
TRBV7-9,.,TRBJ1-2,few,TGTGCCAGCAGCTTTGCCTCATCTAACTATGGCTACACCTTC,CASSFASSNYGYTF
TRBV27,TRBD2,TRBJ2-3,many,TGTGCCAGCAGTTTCCCGGATAAGCGGGAGCCCACAGATACGCAGTATTTT,CASSFPDKREPTDTQYF
TRBV2,TRBD2,TRBJ2-1,few,TGTGCCAGCAGTGGAGCGGGAGGGGGTGAGCAGTTCTTC,CASSGAGGGEQFF
TRBV5-1,TRBD1,TRBJ2-4,many,TGCGCCAGCAGCTCCGGGGACAGAAAAAACATTCAGTACTTC,CASSSGDRKNIQYF
TRBV15,.,TRBJ2-1,.,TGTGCCACCAGCGAGAGTTCGGTACCGGAGCAGTTCTTC,CATSESSVPEQFF
TRBV29-1,TRBD1,TRBJ2-1,.,TGCAGCTTCTGGACAGGGAGATCCTACAATGAGCAGTTCTTC,CSFWTGRSYNEQFF
TRBV9,.,TRBJ2-7,.,TGTGCCAGCAGCCAAGGGGACGAGCAGTACTTC,CASSQGDEQYF
TRBV5-1,TRBD1,TRBJ2-1,.,TGCGCCAGCAGCTTGGCCCCGGGACAGTACAATGAGCAGTTCTTC,CASSLAPGQYNEQFF
TRBV27,TRBD2,TRBJ2-7,.,TGTGCCAGCAGTTTAGAGGGAGGGCTAGCAATCTACGAGCAGTACTTC,CASSLEGGLAIYEQYF
TRBV29-1,.,TRBJ2-3,.,TGCAGCGTTGAAGCTCCCCCCTTCGGGCAGTATTTT,CSVEAPPFGQYF
TRBV13,.,TRBJ2-4,few,TGTGCCAGCACCCAACTAGCCAAAAACATTCAGTACTTC,CASTQLAKNIQYF
TRBV30,TRBD1,TRBJ2-3,.,TGTGCCTTGACAGGGGTAAAAACAGATACGCAGTATTTT,CALTGVKTDTQYF
TRBV9,.,TRBJ1-1,.,TGTGCCAGCAGCTCCCAGGATGGCTGGGCTTTCTTT,CASSSQDGWAFF
TRBV29-1,.,TRBJ1-5,.,TGCAGCGCCGGGGGCGGGCTTCAACAGCCCCAGCATTTT,CSAGGGLQQPQHF
TRBV28,.,TRBJ2-7,.,TGTGCCAGCAGTTTAGGCAGGGGTTACGAGCAGTACTTC,CASSLGRGYEQYF
TRBV9,.,TRBJ2-7,few,TGTGCCAGCAGCCCTCGGGGAACGAACGAGCAGTACTTC,CASSPRGTNEQYF
TRBV4-2,TRBD1,TRBJ1-4,.,TGTGCCACACAGGGGTCCGGAAAACTGTTTTTT,CATQGSGKLFF
TRBV29-1,TRBD2,TRBJ2-5,.,TGCAGCGTTGGCGGGGGGAGAGAGACCCAGTACTTC,CSVGGGRETQYF
TRBV5-4,TRBD1,TRBJ2-2,.,TGTGCCAGCAGCTTCCAAGGACAGGCAAACACCGGGGAGCTGTTTTTT,CASSFQGQANTGELFF
TRBV7-9,TRBD1,TRBJ2-4,.,TGTGCCAGCAGCGCCAAGGTTAGACAGGGGCAAAACATTCAGTACTTC,CASSAKVRQGQNIQYF
TRBV15,.,TRBJ2-1,.,TGTGCCACCAGCAGGATTCGAAATGAGCAGTTCTTC,CATSRIRNEQFF
TRBV29-1,TRBD1,TRBJ2-5,.,TGCAGCGTTATTGACAGGGGAGAGACCCAGTACTTC,CSVIDRGETQYF
TRBV28,.,TRBJ2-5,.,TGTGCCAGCAGCCGTCTCCAGTCTGGAAGACAAGAGACCCAGTACTTC,CASSRLQSGRQETQYF
TRBV2,TRBD2,TRBJ2-3,.,TGTGCCAGCAGTGTAGCGGGATCTAGCACAGATACGCAGTATTTT,CASSVAGSSTDTQYF
TRBV29-1,TRBD1,TRBJ2-7,few,TGCAGCGTTTTAGGACAGGGGAGCGAGCAGTACTTC,CSVLGQGSEQYF
TRBV2,.,TRBJ2-7,.,TGTGCCAGCAGTATCGTCGGGGCAGCAAGAGGCGAGCAGTACTTC,CASSIVGAARGEQYF
TRBV20-1,.,TRBJ2-4,few,TGCAGTGCCGAAAGAGGTATTGAGTACTTC,CSAERGIEYF
TRBV7-3,.,TRBJ2-3,.,TGTGCCAGCAGCCCGCAGGTGGCGGGTACGCAGTATTTT,CASSPQVAGTQYF
TRBV5-1,TRBD1,TRBJ1-1,.,TGCGCCAGCAGCTGGACAGGGGGCGTAACTGAAGCTTTCTTT,CASSWTGGVTEAFF